One sample yielded the 3 T cell receptor beta chains listed below, sequenced in a study of blood T cell repertoires in COVID-19. Clones were read by immunoSEQ multiplex PCR, and TCRdb kept only the in-frame ones, dropping some. The sample yields about 400,000 clones, around 89% seen once. What was sequenced was PBMCs or T cells enriched from blood (not recorded which). The receptors here all came from a woman in her twenties or thirties with acute COVID-19.

The chain is built from TRBV10-1 and TRBJ2-3; D remains ambiguous. CDR3 length: 13 residues. Germline CDR1 reads WNHNN; CDR2 reads SYGVQD (reference sequence). V was trimmed by 2 bases and J by 4 bases, leaving 7 bases between them. CDR3 region: CASSERLPDTQYF. CDR3 in DNA: TGCGCCAGCAGTGAGCGTCTTCCAGATACGCAGTATTTT.

This clone showed up just once. This chain links TRBV7-3 with TRBJ2-2, with D perhaps TRBD2 (6 bases). CDR3 size: 16 residues. Germline CDR1 is SGHTA and CDR2 is FQGTGA. V was trimmed by 5 bases and J by 2 bases, leaving 15 bases between them. The DNA for the CDR3 is TGTGCCAGCAGCCCCGGAGTAGCGGCAAACACCGGGGAGCTGTTTTTT. Its translation: CASSPGVAANTGELFF.

In DNA form, the CDR3 reads TGCGCCAGCAGCCAACAGAACAACTATGGCTACACCTTC. It translates to CASSQQNNYGYTF. V gene TRBV4-1 combines with J gene TRBJ1-2; D not certain. V lost 2 bases to trimming and J lost 2 bases, with 6 bases between them. The CDR3 is 13 amino acids. In germline, CDR1 is MGHRA, CDR2 YSYEKL.